The T cell receptor beta chain under discussion was sequenced for a study of T cells in Graves' hyperthyroidism and ophthalmopathy (dated by TCRdb to between 2018 and 2021). Concerning the study at large: Peripheral blood was collected at initial diagnosis, before any treatment. To identify distinguishing TCR V-J signatures, a discovery cohort of some 100 patients was used, comprising 43 with Graves' ophthalmopathy and 55 to 65 with stable Graves' hyperthyroidism. Prospective prediction of ophthalmopathy was tested in an independent validation cohort of 18 to 20 hyperthyroidism patients and roughly 16 patients who later progressed to ophthalmopathy. For training and testing, the roughly 93 patients in the discovery cohort were randomly divided in a 7:3 ratio. In addition, the study compared T-cell repertoires in thyroid tissue and in blood from roughly six Graves' hyperthyroidism patients. After blood sampling, hyperthyroidism patients were treated with methimazole at a starting dose of 30 mg daily, and ophthalmopathy patients were treated with high-dose intravenous methylprednisolone. TCR Vbeta CDR3 sequencing of 130 to 150 peripheral blood samples (under 45 ophthalmopathy, approximately 80 hyperthyroidism and roughly 17 progressor patients) is reported in the paper.

Amplification of TCR beta CDR3 regions was carried out from RNA transcripts. The first round of RT-PCR for the TCR CDR3 was performed with the HTBI primer set and the Qiagen OneStep RT-PCR kit. A second multiplex PCR round built the libraries, followed by size selection and purification. Paired-end sequencing of the libraries was performed with 100 bp reads on an Illumina HiSeq2000. Processing in the source paper ran as follows. SOAPnuke was used to process the raw data, throwing out any read that contained adapters or uncalled bases, had a mean Phred below 15, or lacked an exact constant-primer or identifier match. COPE v1.2.5 was used to merge high-quality paired reads, and clonotypes were defined as unique nucleotide sequences. Clonotypes were aligned to IMGT TRBV, TRBD and TRBJ reference segments using MiTCR v1.1. The analysis included only V-J combinations with a frequency above 0.0001, which together covered 99% to 99.2% of the repertoires. The TCS score was defined as the ratio of F50 (clonal expansion) to E x V (chaos), calculated using BLOSUM62-based TCRdist between CDR3 peptides within each V-J. Welch's t-statistics and random forest reduced approximately 520 V-J features to roughly 13, which were used in a naive Bayes classifier (R e1071). TCRdb applied fastp at Q25 and MiXCR to the public reads, then kept only in-frame beta chains. Each record represents a unique CDR3 protein, reported with the most common genes and DNA among its rows. The V and J calls were determined by TCRdb, not by the authors. The sample table holds approximately 420,000 distinct CDR3 sequences, of which roughly 15% were seen once. 5% to 6.5% of the sample is in the top ten clones.

Results and caveats for the whole study, not just this receptor: Most expanded thyroid clonotypes (frequency above 0.001) were also detected in blood, suggesting blood repertoires may reflect thyroid immune responses. In cross-validation, a model built on a 13 V-J signature told ophthalmopathy apart from stable hyperthyroidism with approximately 90% sensitivity and 81% to 82% specificity, and in testing the same model reached 80%/75%. In validation, the model predicted progression to ophthalmopathy a median of about 6.8 months before onset, with about 64% sensitivity and about 72% specificity. Sample size was not statistically predetermined, and investigators were not blinded to group allocation.

A patient counted as having stable Graves' hyperthyroidism if no progression to ophthalmopathy occurred over 18 months of follow-up. The hyperthyroidism patients were between 18 and 65 years old and newly diagnosed, with a disease duration of less than 2 months. Exclusion was applied to patients with uncontrolled infections, other autoimmune diseases, pregnancy or lactation. Clinical symptoms, serum thyroxine and TRAb, thyroid ultrasound, and orbital computed tomography formed the basis for the diagnoses. Ficoll-Paque density gradient centrifugation was used to isolate PBMCs from about 9.4 ml of fresh peripheral blood. Total RNA was extracted using Trizol reagent, and RNA quality was assessed on an Agilent 2100 Bioanalyzer. From the cysteine up to the phenylalanine, the CDR3 has a length of 12 residues. Left in the record is the CDR3 DNA by itself, 36 bases read in frame from the first base. Reading the germline V gene gives CDR1 SNHLY and CDR2 FYNNEI. V is shortened by 6 bases, J by 7 bases, and the region joining them spans 10 bases.

This clonotype came up many times. The antigen it recognizes is unknown. No much larger clone is present one base from it, and per-base qualities are unavailable. This chain joins TRBV2 to TRBJ2-1; tentative D gene TRBD2, with 6 bases matching. The sequence was obtained from a young woman with Graves' hyperthyroidism. Sequenced input: blood. The bases are TGTGCCAGCAGGTGGGGGGTAAATGAGCAGTTCTTC. This yields the protein CASRWGVNEQFF.